This TCR beta chain came from a study of T cells in Graves' hyperthyroidism and ophthalmopathy. The CDR3 regions of TCR beta were amplified from RNA transcripts. Initially, a first-round RT-PCR of the TCR CDR3 employed the HTBI primer set. TCRdb independently ran MiXCR on the multiplex PCR reads; one entry per CDR3 protein. The table shows hundreds of thousands of distinct CDR3 sequences, with 14% to 15% occurring only once. The germline V gene encodes CDR1 SQVTM and CDR2 ANQGSEA. This CDR3 is built from 12 residues. V gave up 8 bases and J gave up 7 bases, with 15 bases separating them. This receptor was identified in a man aged 18 to 35 with Graves' ophthalmopathy. The chain employs TRBV29-1 and TRBJ2-1; D not certain. Sequencing was done on a sample of blood. The CDR3 protein is CSSRKGLNEQFF. The CDR3 DNA follows: TGCAGCTCCCGGAAGGGTTTAAATGAGCAGTTCTTC.